The clone carrying this TCR beta chain turned up a few times. Antigen specificity is unknown. CDR1 and CDR2 (germline): SGHTA, FQGNSA. The CDR3 is 15 amino acids. Trimming pared 5 bases from V and 2 bases from J, leaving 14 bases between. This sample was taken from a study of blood T cells in healthy people across ages. Points from the study as a whole: Diversity figures based on one million T cells were deemed too low. More naive CD4+ cells and higher diversity were found in long-lived than in aged donors. TCR beta diversity correlated strongly with naive T cell percentage.

A J-beta primer mix and a sample-barcoded 5' primer were used in a second PCR of roughly 6 to 12 cycles. TCRdb re-analysed the 5' RACE reads in MiXCR, keeping a single row per CDR3 protein. The sample lists hundreds of thousands of distinct CDR3 sequences, 62% occurring once. Sequencing used blood. The receptor's source is a man younger than 40 in good health. V and J are TRBV7-2 and TRBJ2-3; D uncertain. CDR3 nucleotides: TGTGCCAGCAGCCCCGCCCCCACAGCCACAGATACGCAGTATTTT. This translates into CASSPAPTATDTQYF.